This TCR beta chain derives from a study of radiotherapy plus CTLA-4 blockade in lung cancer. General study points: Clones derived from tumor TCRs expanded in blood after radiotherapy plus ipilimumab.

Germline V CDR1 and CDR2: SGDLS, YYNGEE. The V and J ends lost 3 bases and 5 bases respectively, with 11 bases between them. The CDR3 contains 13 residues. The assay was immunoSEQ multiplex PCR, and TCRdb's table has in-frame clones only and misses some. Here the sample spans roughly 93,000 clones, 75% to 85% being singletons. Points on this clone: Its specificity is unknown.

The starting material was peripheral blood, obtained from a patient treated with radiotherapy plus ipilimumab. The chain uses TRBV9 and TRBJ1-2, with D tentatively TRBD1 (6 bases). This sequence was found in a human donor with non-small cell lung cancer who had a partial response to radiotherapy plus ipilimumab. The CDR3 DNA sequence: TGTGCCAGCAGCGCGGACAGTTTATATGGCTACACCTTC. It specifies CASSADSLYGYTF.